A selection of T cell receptor beta chains follows, all from one sample in a study of Graves' ophthalmopathy and Graves' hyperthyroidism. Using its own MiXCR run on the multiplex PCR reads, TCRdb lists one record per CDR3 protein. The profile shows about 640,000 distinct CDR3 sequences, about 38% of them singletons. Material for sequencing was peripheral blood. These receptors all stem from an adult man with Graves' ophthalmopathy. Both conserved end residues are part of each CDR3. Clone sizes are given selectively: once, few, many, or a class where the clone is expanded.

v_call cdr3_length clone_size cdr3_aa
TRBV7-8 12 many CASSLTGVGYTF
TRBV10-2 15 - CASSEGSWGADTQYF
TRBV25-1 13 few CASSLYVSDTQYF
TRBV10-3 13 many CAISESRNTEAFF
TRBV30 15 - CAWSPGEGPRFEAFF
TRBV7-9 15 - CASSDTNENTGELFF
TRBV9 17 few CASSVGDSPGDQETQYF
TRBV19 14 many CASSSGTGRVTQYF
TRBV6-6 13 many CASTRPAGEKLFF
TRBV19 15 - CASSIATGTAYEQYF
TRBV24-1 14 many CATSEDRPNGELFF
TRBV27 13 - CASIFGPTGELFF
TRBV4-3 15 few CASSPGLGLSYEQYF
TRBV5-1 15 few CASSLNRGNVYEQYF
TRBV5-1 16 - CASNSGLAENQETQYF
TRBV29-1 12 many CSVGGSAYGYTF
TRBV9 16 - CASSLAGLGSSYEQYF
TRBV5-4 17 few CASSLGRFTDRHNEQFF
TRBV14 15 many CASSRLGLAGETQYF
TRBV29-1 14 many CSVLRTGTGNTIYF
TRBV5-1 13 many CASSLDSNQPQHF
TRBV10-3 11 - CAIRTSQPQHF
TRBV7-2 16 - CASSSKPPKTVYGQYF
TRBV12-3/TRBV12-4 15 many CASSLAPVGSYEQYF
TRBV2 15 - CASSTLLSGQETKYF